This T cell receptor beta chain was retrieved from a study of T cell repertoires in cytomegalovirus infection. Background on the study: Both CMV infection and a matching HLA type were indicated by public TCR beta signatures. Broader study findings: The ex vivo response was dominated by HLA-C-restricted CMV-specific TCR beta clonotypes. Carriers of CMV and the relevant HLA type were discriminated by public TCR beta frequency.

To note about this clonotype: Its target is not known.

TCRdb independently ran MiXCR on the reads; one entry per CDR3 protein. The sample carries about 740,000 distinct CDR3 sequences, about a third recorded once. The CDR3 loop spans 13 amino acids. Germline V gives CDR1 SGHTA, CDR2 FQGNSA. Trimming took 6 bases from V and 4 from J, leaving 11 bases between them. The TCR sequence derives from a human donor in good health (CMV status not recorded). Some clones in this sample may be carry-over from other donors' samples. The sequencing input was PBMCs. The J gene is TRBJ2-3, the V gene TRBV7-2; maybe TRBD2 (5 bases). Here the CDR3 reads CASSRRPPDTQYF. In DNA, the CDR3 is TGTGCCAGCAGTCGGAGGCCCCCAGATACGCAGTATTTT. The whole variable domain, remainder taken from reference TRBV7-2 and TRBJ2-3, is GAGVSQSPSNKVTEKGKDVELRCDPISGHTALYWYRQSLGQGLEFLIYFQGNSAPDKSGLPSDRFSAERTGGSVSTLTIQRTQQEDSAVYLCASSRRPPDTQYFGPGTRLTVL.